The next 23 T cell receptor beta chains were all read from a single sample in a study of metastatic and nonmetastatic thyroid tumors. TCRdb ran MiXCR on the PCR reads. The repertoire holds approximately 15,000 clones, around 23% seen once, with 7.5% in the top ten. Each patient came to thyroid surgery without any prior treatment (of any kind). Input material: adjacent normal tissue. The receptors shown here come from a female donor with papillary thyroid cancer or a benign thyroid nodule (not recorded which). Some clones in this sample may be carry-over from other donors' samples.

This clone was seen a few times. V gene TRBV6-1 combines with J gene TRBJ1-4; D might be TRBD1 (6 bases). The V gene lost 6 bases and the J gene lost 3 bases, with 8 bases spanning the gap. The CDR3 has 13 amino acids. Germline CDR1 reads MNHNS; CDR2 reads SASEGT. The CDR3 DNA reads TGTGCCAGCAGAAAGGGGGCTAATGAAAAACTGTTTTTT. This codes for CASRKGANEKLFF.

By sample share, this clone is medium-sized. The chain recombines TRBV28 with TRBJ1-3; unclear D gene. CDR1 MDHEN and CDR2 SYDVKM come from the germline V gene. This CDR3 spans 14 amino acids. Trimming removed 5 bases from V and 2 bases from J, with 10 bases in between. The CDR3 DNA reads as TGTGCCAGCAGTGTGACTACCCCTGGAAACACCATATATTTT. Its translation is CASSVTTPGNTIYF.

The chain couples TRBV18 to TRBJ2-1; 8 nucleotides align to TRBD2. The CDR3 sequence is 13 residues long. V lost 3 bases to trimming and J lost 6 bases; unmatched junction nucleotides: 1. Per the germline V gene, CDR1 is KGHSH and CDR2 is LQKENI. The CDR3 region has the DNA TGTGCCAGCTCACCCGGGACTAGCAATGAGCAGTTCTTC. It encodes CASSPGTSNEQFF.

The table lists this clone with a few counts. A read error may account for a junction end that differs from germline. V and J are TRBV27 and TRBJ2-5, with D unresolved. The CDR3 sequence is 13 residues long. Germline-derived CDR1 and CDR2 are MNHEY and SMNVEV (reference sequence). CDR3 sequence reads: CARSLWGGETQYF. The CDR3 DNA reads TGTGCCAGAAGTTTATGGGGTGGAGAGACACAGTACTTC.

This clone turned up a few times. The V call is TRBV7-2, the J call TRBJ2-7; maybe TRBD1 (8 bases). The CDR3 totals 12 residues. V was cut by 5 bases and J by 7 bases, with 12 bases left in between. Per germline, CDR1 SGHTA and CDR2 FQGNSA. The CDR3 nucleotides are TGTGCCAGCAGCAACAGGGGGGGGGAGCAGTACTTC. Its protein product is CASSNRGGEQYF.

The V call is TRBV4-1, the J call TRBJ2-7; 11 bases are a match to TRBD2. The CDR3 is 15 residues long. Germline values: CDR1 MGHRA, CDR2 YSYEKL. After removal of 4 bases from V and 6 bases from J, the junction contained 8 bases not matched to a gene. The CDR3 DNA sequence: TGCGCCAGCAGCCGCGCCGGGACTAGCGGTAGCGAGCAGTACTTC. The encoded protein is CASSRAGTSGSEQYF.

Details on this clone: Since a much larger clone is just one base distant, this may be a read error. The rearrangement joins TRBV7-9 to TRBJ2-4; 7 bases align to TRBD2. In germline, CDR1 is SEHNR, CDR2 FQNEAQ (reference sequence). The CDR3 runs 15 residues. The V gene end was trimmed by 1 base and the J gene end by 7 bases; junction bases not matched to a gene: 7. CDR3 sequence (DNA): TGTGCCAGCAGCTTAGAGGGACTATCGGTGAACATTCAGTACTTC. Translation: CASSLEGLSVNIQYF. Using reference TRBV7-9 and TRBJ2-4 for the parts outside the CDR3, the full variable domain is DTGVSQNPRHKITKRGQNVTFRCDPISEHNRLYWYRQTLGQGPEFLTYFQNEAQLEKSRLLSDRFSAERPKGSFSTLEIQRTEQGDSAMYLCASSLEGLSVNIQYFGAGTRLSVL.

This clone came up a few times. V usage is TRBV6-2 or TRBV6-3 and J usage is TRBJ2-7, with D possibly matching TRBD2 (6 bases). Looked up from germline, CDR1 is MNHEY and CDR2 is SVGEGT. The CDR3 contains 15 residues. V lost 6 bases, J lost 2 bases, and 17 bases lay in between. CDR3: CASSLGGAGAYEQYF. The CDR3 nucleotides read TGTGCCAGCAGCTTAGGAGGGGCGGGCGCCTACGAGCAGTACTTC.

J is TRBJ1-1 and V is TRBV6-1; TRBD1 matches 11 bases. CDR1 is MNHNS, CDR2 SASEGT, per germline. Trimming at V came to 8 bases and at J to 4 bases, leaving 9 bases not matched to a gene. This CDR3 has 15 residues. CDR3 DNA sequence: TGTGCCAGCGGGGCCGGACAGGGGGCGGTCACTGAAGCTTTCTTT. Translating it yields CASGAGQGAVTEAFF.

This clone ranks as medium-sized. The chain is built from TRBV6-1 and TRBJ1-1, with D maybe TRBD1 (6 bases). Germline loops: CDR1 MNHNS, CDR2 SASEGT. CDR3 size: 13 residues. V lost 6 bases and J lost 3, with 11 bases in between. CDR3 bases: TGTGCCAGCAGAGTTACAGGGTACACTGAAGCTTTCTTT. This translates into CASRVTGYTEAFF.

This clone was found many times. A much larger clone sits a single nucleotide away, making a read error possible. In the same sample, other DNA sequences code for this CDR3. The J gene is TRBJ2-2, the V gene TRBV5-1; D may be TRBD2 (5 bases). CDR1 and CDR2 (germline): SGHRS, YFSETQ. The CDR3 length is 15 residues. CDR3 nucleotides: TGCGCCAGCAGCTTGGCCTCAGTGAACACCGGGGAGCTGTTTTTC. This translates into CASSLASVNTGELFF.

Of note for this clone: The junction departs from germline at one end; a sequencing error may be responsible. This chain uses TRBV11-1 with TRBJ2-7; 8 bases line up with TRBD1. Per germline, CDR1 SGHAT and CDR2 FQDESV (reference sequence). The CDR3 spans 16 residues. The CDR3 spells CASSARRGQGAYDQYF. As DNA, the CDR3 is TGTGCCAGCAGCGCCCGTCGAGGACAGGGTGCCTACGATCAGTACTTC.

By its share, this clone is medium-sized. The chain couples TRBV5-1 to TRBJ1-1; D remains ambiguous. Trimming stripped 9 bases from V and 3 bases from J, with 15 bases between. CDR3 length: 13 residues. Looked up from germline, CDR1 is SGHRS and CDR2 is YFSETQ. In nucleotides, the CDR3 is TGCGCCACCTCTGAACTGGGTTACACTGAAGCTTTCTTT. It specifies CATSELGYTEAFF.

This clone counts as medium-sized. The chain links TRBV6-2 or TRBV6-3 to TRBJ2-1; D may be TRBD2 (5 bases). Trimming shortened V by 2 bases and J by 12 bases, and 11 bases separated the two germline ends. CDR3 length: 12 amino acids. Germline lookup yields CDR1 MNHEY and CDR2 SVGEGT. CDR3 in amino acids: CASSYEGVGQFF. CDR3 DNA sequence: TGTGCCAGCAGTTACGAGGGAGTGGGGCAGTTCTTC.

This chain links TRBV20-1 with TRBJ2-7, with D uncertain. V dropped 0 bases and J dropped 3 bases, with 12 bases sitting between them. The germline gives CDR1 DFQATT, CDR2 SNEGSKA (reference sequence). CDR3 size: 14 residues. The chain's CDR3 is CSARDPRADYEQYF. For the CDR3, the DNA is TGCAGTGCTAGAGACCCCCGGGCGGACTACGAGCAGTACTTC.

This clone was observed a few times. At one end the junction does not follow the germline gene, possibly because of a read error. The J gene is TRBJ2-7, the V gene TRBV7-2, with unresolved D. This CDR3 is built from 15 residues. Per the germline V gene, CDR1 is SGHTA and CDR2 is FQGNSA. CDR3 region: CASSSAAISSYGQYF. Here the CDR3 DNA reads TGTGCCAGCAGCTCAGCCGCCATAAGCTCCTACGGGCAGTACTTC. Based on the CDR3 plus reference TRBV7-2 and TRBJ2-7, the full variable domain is GAGVSQSPSNKVTEKGKDVELRCDPISGHTALYWYRQSLGQGLEFLIYFQGNSAPDKSGLPSDRFSAERTGGSVSTLTIQRTQQEDSAVYLCASSSAAISSYGQYFGPGTRLTVT.

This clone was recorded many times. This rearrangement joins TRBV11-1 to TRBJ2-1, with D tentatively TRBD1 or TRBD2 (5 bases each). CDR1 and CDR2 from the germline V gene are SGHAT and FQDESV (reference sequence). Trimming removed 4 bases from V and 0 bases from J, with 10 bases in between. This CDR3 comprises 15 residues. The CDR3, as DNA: TGTGCCAGCAGCTCCCGGGACCTCTCCTACAATGAGCAGTTCTTC. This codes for CASSSRDLSYNEQFF.

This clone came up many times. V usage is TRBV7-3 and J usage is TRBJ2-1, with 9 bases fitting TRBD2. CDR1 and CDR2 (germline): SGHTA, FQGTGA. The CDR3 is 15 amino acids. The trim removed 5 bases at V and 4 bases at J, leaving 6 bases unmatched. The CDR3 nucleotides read TGTGCCAGCAGCCCGGGACTAGCTTCGTACAATGAGCAGTTCTTC. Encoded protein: CASSPGLASYNEQFF.

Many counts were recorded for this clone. In DNA form, the CDR3 reads TGCAGTGCTAGGTCTGGTAGCGGGAGAATCGACGAGCAGTACTTC. As protein: CSARSGSGRIDEQYF. V is TRBV20-1 and J is TRBJ2-7, with 9 nucleotides matching TRBD2. The V segment lost 3 bases and the J segment 5 bases; nucleotides outside the gene matches: 11. The germline V gene has CDR1 DFQATT and CDR2 SNEGSKA (reference sequence). The CDR3 is made up of 15 amino acids.

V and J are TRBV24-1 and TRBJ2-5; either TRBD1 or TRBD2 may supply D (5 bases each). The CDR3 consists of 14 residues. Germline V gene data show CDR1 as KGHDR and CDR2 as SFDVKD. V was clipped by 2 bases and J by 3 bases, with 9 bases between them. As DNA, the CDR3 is TGTGCCACCAGTGATTGGGACGGCAAAGAGACCCAGTACTTC. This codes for CATSDWDGKETQYF.

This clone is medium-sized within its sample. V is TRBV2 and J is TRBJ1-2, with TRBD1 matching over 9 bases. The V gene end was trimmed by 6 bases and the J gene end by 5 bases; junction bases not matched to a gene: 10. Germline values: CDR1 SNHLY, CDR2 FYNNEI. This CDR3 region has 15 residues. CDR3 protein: CASRERTGARYGYTF. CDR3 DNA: TGTGCCAGCAGGGAACGGACAGGGGCCCGATATGGCTACACCTTC.

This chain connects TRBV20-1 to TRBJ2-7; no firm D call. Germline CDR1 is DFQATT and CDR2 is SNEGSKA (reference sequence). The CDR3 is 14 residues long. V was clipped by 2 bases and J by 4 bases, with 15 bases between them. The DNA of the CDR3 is TGCAGTGCTAGAATGGATGGCATACGTTACGAGCAGTACTTC. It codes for CSARMDGIRYEQYF.

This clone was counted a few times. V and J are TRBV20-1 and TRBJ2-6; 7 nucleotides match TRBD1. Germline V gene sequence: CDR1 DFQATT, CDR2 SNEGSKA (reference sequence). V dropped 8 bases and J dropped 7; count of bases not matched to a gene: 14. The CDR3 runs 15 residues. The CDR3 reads CSCIDREFGANVLTF. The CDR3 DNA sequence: TGCAGTTGTATCGACAGGGAGTTTGGTGCCAACGTCCTGACTTTC.